The entry below gives a single TCR beta chain sequence along with its context. What it binds is unknown. Some clones are missing from TCRdb's copy, which holds only in-frame ones; the method was immunoSEQ multiplex PCR. Of about 38,000 clones listed, around four fifths are singletons. The data originate from a study of a mutant IDH1 vaccine in newly diagnosed glioma. Study context: Of the patients given treatment, 62.5% were male and 37.5% were female, and a mean age of about 44 years was recorded. Previous care, which was radiotherapy, temozolomide, or both, most often involved both.

Time point noted: baseline, week 1 (first vaccination visit). Specified treatment: pre-vaccination baseline after standard-of-care therapy. Study outcomes and limitations: The study observed vaccine-induced immune responses in just over 90% of patients. Alterations occurring in top peripheral T cell clonotypes seemed unrelated to pseudoprogression.

The CDR3 is 16 residues long. Trimming pared 3 bases from V and 8 bases from J, leaving 20 bases between. CDR1 and CDR2 (germline): SGHTA, FQGNSA. The sample was PBMCs, taken from a glioma patient treated with radiotherapy, temozolomide or both. This receptor was obtained from a man in his forties with glioma. Some clones in this sample may be carry-over from other donors' samples. The rearrangement uses TRBV7-2 and TRBJ2-1; possibly TRBD2 for D (7 bases). CDR3 DNA: TGTGCCAGCAGCTTGAGGGGGACTACTTGGGTGGATGAGCAGTTCTTC. It yields the protein CASSLRGTTWVDEQFF.